This T cell receptor beta chain originates from a study of shared clonotypes between healthy human individuals. Naive CD8 cells lacked CD45RO and underwent positive selection for CCR7, leaving out terminally differentiated effector memory CD45RA+ cells. TCRdb's table, derived via immunoSEQ multiplex PCR, lists solely in-frame clones and lacks some. The sample records millions of clones, roughly 91% being singletons. Germline V CDR1 and CDR2: MDHEN, SYDVKM. The length of the CDR3 is 14 residues. Trimming left V 3 bases short and J 4 bases short, with 12 bases between. The genes are TRBV28 and TRBJ1-1; D gene unclear. The sequenced sample consisted of naive CD8+ T cells from PBMCs. This receptor was taken from a man aged 18 to 29 in good health. Some clones in this sample may be carry-over from other donors' samples. The CDR3 DNA follows: TGTGCCAGCAGTTTTCCGGCCTCGGGCACTGAAGCTTTCTTT. Translating gives CASSFPASGTEAFF. The full variable domain, in which reference TRBV28 and TRBJ1-1 provide the parts outside the CDR3, is DVKVTQSSRYLVKRTGEKVFLECVQDMDHENMFWYRQDPGLGLRLIYFSYDVKMKEKGDIPEGYSVSREKKERFSLILESASTNQTSMYLCASSFPASGTEAFFGQGTRLTVV.